This entry lists 8 T cell receptor beta chains sequenced from one sample in a study of T cells in placental villitis. This was the immunoSEQ v4 assay. Profiling relied on immunoSEQ multiplex PCR, and the TCRdb table lists in-frame clones only, not all of them. The data show fewer than 750 clones, with about 79% seen just once and more than 15% held by the top ten. Findings of the study overall: Median clonality was around 0.06 in villitis of unknown etiology placentae versus over 0.0055 in controls.

These receptors are not linked to any known antigen. The sample taken for sequencing was placental tissue containing maternal and fetal cells. Source of these receptors: a human patient with villitis of unknown etiology; the placental T cells may come from both mother and fetus.

The rearrangement uses TRBV6-5 and TRBJ2-4; D might be TRBD1 (6 bases). Germline assignment: CDR1 MNHEY and CDR2 SVGAGI. The CDR3 spans 13 residues. V lost 2 bases, J lost 6 bases, and 8 bases lay in between. In DNA, the CDR3 is TGTGCCAGCAGTTACGGACAGCTAAACATTCAGTACTTC. Translating gives CASSYGQLNIQYF.

The chain links TRBV6-5 to TRBJ2-1, with D tentatively TRBD1 or TRBD2 (6 bases each). Trimming shortened V by 0 bases and J by 10 bases, and 16 bases separated the two germline ends. Per the germline V gene, CDR1 is MNHEY and CDR2 is SVGAGI. CDR3 size: 15 residues. The CDR3 reads CASSYSTRGGPEQFF. The CDR3 DNA is TGTGCCAGCAGTTACTCGACTAGAGGGGGTCCGGAGCAGTTCTTC.

Concerning this clone itself: This sample includes further DNA sequences coding for the same CDR3. The chain links TRBV28 to TRBJ1-2; perhaps TRBD1 as D (5 bases). Deletions cut 0 bases from V and 7 bases from J, with 12 bases between. The CDR3 spans 14 residues. The germline V gene encodes CDR1 MDHEN and CDR2 SYDVKM. For the CDR3, the DNA is TGTGCCAGCAGTTTATGGGGACCCCTCTCTGGCTACACCTTC. Encoded protein: CASSLWGPLSGYTF.

The rearrangement uses TRBV13 and TRBJ1-4; weak D call: TRBD1 (5 bases). V was clipped by 5 bases and J by 6 bases, with 16 bases between them. There are 15 residues in the CDR3. Germline CDR1 and CDR2: PRHDT and FYEKMQ (reference sequence). The CDR3 loop reads CASSLRELGDEKLFF. CDR3 coding DNA: TGTGCCAGCAGCCTCAGGGAACTAGGAGATGAAAAACTGTTTTTT.

The chain employs TRBV27 and TRBJ1-2; D is uncertain. Trimming took 8 bases from V and 1 from J, leaving 11 bases between them. The CDR3 has 13 residues. CDR1 is MNHEY and CDR2 is SMNVEV in the germline V gene (reference sequence). CDR3 amino acids: CASGGIYNYGYTF. As DNA, the CDR3 is TGTGCCAGCGGTGGGATTTATAACTATGGCTACACCTTC.

The genes are TRBV3-1 (or the pseudogene TRBV3-2) and TRBJ2-7, with a possible D match to TRBD2 (5 bases). The CDR3 contains 14 residues. The germline gives CDR1 LGHDT, CDR2 YNNKEL (reference sequence). The ends were cut back, 5 bases at V and 3 bases at J, with 14 bases in the middle. The CDR3, as DNA: TGTGCCAGCAGCAACTACCGTGACTACTACGAGCAGTACTTC. Encoded protein: CASSNYRDYYEQYF.

The chain combines TRBV10-3 with TRBJ2-1; 7 bases align to TRBD2. CDR3 size: 12 residues. Per the germline V gene, CDR1 is ENHRY and CDR2 is SYGVKD. J lost 6 bases, V lost 11 bases, and 7 bases had no gene match. The CDR3 nucleotides read TGTGCCGTTACTAGCGAGGGCAATGAGCAGTTCTTC. Residues: CAVTSEGNEQFF.

V and J are TRBV14 and TRBJ2-3; D is undetermined. This CDR3 has 15 residues. Germline-derived CDR1 and CDR2 are SGHDN and FVKESK. With 0 bases removed from V and 2 bases from J, the gap between germline ends came to 9 bases. CDR3 loop: CASSQDGLTTDTQYF. The DNA of the CDR3 is TGTGCCAGCAGCCAAGATGGGCTAACCACAGATACGCAGTATTTT.